The 26 T cell receptor beta chains listed next were all sequenced from one sample in a study of OX40 agonist ivuxolimab in advanced cancers. The library came from the immunoSEQ multiplex PCR assay. In TCRdb, the immuneACCESS table is reduced to in-frame sequences with V and J assigned. These tables do not hold every clone; where another copy was compared, an unresolved V gene accounts for under half, and the others remain unexplained. A total of about 73,000 clones appear in this sample, approximately 90% of them only once. The ten largest clones capture 9.5% to 12% of the sample. This material consisted of CD4+ or CD8+ T cells sorted from blood, taken in a trial of the OX40 agonist ivuxolimab. These receptors came from an adult with an advanced solid tumor such as melanoma, head and neck, liver or kidney cancer.

The genes are TRBV5-1 and TRBJ2-5; weak D call: TRBD1 (5 bases). Germline V gene sequence: CDR1 SGHRS, CDR2 YFSETQ. The V end lost 0 bases, the J end lost 5 bases, and 8 bases lay between the germline ends. This CDR3 has 13 residues. CDR3 DNA: TGCGCCAGCAGCTTGGCAGGGCGGGAGACCCAGTACTTC. It encodes CASSLAGRETQYF.

V usage is TRBV7-3 and J usage is TRBJ2-1, with 16 bases aligning to TRBD2. Germline CDR1 SGHTA, CDR2 FQGTGA. The CDR3 contains 20 residues. Losses at the gene ends were 0 bases for V and 2 bases for J; bases not matched to a gene: 7. This CDR3 reads CASSLTGGLAGGSAYNEQFF. CDR3 in DNA: TGTGCCAGCAGCTTAACGGGGGGACTAGCGGGAGGGTCCGCCTACAATGAGCAGTTCTTC.

This clone was detected only once. The rearrangement links TRBV29-1 to TRBJ2-6, with D tentatively TRBD2 (5 bases). Germline lookup yields CDR1 SQVTM and CDR2 ANQGSEA. V shed 2 bases and J shed 2 bases, with 16 bases lying between them. The CDR3 covers 17 residues. As DNA, the CDR3 is TGCAGCGTTGAATCCCCACCGGGGATCCCTGGGGCCAACGTCCTGACTTTC. Translated: CSVESPPGIPGANVLTF.

The rearrangement links TRBV29-1 to TRBJ1-1; possible D gene TRBD1, 5 bases. This CDR3 is 12 amino acids long. Per germline, CDR1 SQVTM and CDR2 ANQGSEA. Trimming cost V 7 bases and J 0 bases, with 9 bases left between them. This chain's CDR3 is CSATGLNTEAFF. The CDR3 region has the DNA TGCAGCGCTACAGGTTTGAACACTGAAGCTTTCTTT.

This rearrangement joins TRBV7-9 to TRBJ2-7; D unresolved. The CDR3 is 16 residues long. Germline loops: CDR1 SEHNR, CDR2 FQNEAQ (reference sequence). Trimming took off 5 bases at V and 1 base at J, with 18 bases between the two ends. The CDR3 is CASSPRQDRPSYEQYF. The CDR3 nucleotides are TGTGCCAGCAGCCCCCGGCAAGACCGTCCTTCCTACGAGCAGTACTTC.

This sequence joins TRBV7-9 and TRBJ1-3, with TRBD1 matching over 8 bases. This CDR3 region has 16 residues. CDR1 and CDR2 from the germline V gene are SEHNR and FQNEAQ (reference sequence). V dropped 5 bases and J dropped 6; count of bases not matched to a gene: 12. The CDR3 bases are TGTGCCAGCAGCCAGATCCGAGGACAGGGATTAAACACCATATATTTT. It codes for CASSQIRGQGLNTIYF.

The rearrangement uses TRBV28 and TRBJ2-7; tentatively, D is TRBD1 or TRBD2 (6 bases each). With 5 bases removed from V and 9 bases from J, the gap between germline ends came to 17 bases. CDR1 is MDHEN, CDR2 SYDVKM, per germline. This CDR3 has 13 amino acids. For the CDR3, the DNA is TGTGCCAGCAGTGGGGGGCCCTACGAGCGGCAGTACTTC. It translates to CASSGGPYERQYF.

The chain joins TRBV4-1 to TRBJ1-1, with D hard to call. The length of the CDR3 is 15 residues. Trimming removed 4 bases at V and 1 base at J, with 13 bases between. Germline loops: CDR1 MGHRA, CDR2 YSYEKL. CDR3: CASSLQLEKNTEAFF. The CDR3 coding sequence is TGCGCCAGCAGCCTCCAATTGGAAAAGAACACTGAAGCTTTCTTT.

This clone has only one observation. The DNA for the CDR3 is TGTGCCAGCAGCGCGGCGACGCTCTATACGCAGTATTTT. Protein: CASSAATLYTQYF. The rearrangement joins TRBV9 to TRBJ2-3; D is unclear. V dropped 3 bases and J dropped 7 bases, with 12 bases sitting between them. Per germline, CDR1 SGDLS and CDR2 YYNGEE. There are 13 residues in the CDR3.

The gene calls are TRBV2 and TRBJ1-6; D may be TRBD1 (5 bases). This CDR3 has 13 amino acids. Trimming shortened V by 2 bases and J by 10 bases, and 9 bases separated the two germline ends. Germline assignment: CDR1 SNHLY and CDR2 FYNNEI. The CDR3 DNA reads TGTGCCAGCAGTGAATGGTGGGACTCACCCCTCCACTTT. Protein: CASSEWWDSPLHF.

The chain combines TRBV2 with TRBJ1-2, with 9 bases identical to TRBD1. The CDR3 covers 13 residues. The V segment lost 6 bases and the J segment 10 bases; nucleotides outside the gene matches: 9. CDR1 and CDR2 from the germline V gene are SNHLY and FYNNEI. The CDR3 sequence: CASRSGTGTFYTF. CDR3 bases: TGTGCCAGCAGATCCGGGACAGGGACATTCTACACCTTC.

Only one count was recorded for this clone. V gene TRBV30 combines with J gene TRBJ2-7, with 9 bases lining up with TRBD2. Germline V CDR1 and CDR2: GTSNPN, SVGIG (reference sequence). The CDR3 length is 14 residues. V gave up 0 bases and J gave up 5 bases; unmatched junction bases: 5. CDR3: CAWSVVAGVNEQYF. Here the CDR3 DNA reads TGTGCCTGGAGTGTGGTAGCGGGAGTTAACGAGCAGTACTTC.

This clone has only one observation. Other DNA sequences in the same sample also yield this CDR3. The chain couples TRBV27 to TRBJ2-7; tentatively, D is TRBD1 (6 bases). Trimming cost V 2 bases and J 2 bases, with 7 bases left between them. This CDR3 contains 13 residues. Germline CDR1 and CDR2: MNHEY and SMNVEV (reference sequence). The CDR3 loop is CASSLDRTYEQYF. As DNA, the CDR3 is TGTGCCAGCAGTTTAGACAGGACCTACGAGCAGTACTTC.

This clone occurred a few times. This sequence joins TRBV19 and TRBJ1-5; D is unresolved. Germline lookup yields CDR1 LNHDA and CDR2 SQIVND (reference sequence). CDR3 size: 13 residues. Trimming removed 4 bases from V and 5 bases from J, with 9 bases in between. The DNA for the CDR3 is TGTGCCAGTAGTAGCACGGGGTATCAGCCCCAGCATTTT. Residues: CASSSTGYQPQHF.

J is TRBJ1-1 and V is TRBV27; no definite D call. V lost 0 bases, J lost 0 bases, and 5 bases lay in between. The CDR3 loop spans 14 amino acids. Germline lookup yields CDR1 MNHEY and CDR2 SMNVEV (reference sequence). The CDR3 bases are TGTGCCAGCAGTTTATCTCCCATGAACACTGAAGCTTTCTTT. It translates to CASSLSPMNTEAFF.

The V call is TRBV6-4, the J call TRBJ2-3, with D uncertain. The germline gives CDR1 MRHNA, CDR2 SNTAGT. CDR3 length equals 14 residues. The ends were cut back, 3 bases at V and 1 base at J, with 8 bases in the middle. DNA of the CDR3: TGTGCCAGCAGTGAAGGGCAGGGCACAGATACGCAGTATTTT. Protein: CASSEGQGTDTQYF.

The rearrangement uses TRBV6-1 and TRBJ2-7; D ambiguous. Germline V CDR1 and CDR2: MNHNS, SASEGT. The CDR3 runs 12 residues. V lost 1 base and J lost 2, with 3 bases in between. The CDR3: CASSEDPYEQYF. CDR3 DNA: TGTGCCAGCAGTGAAGATCCCTACGAGCAGTACTTC.

This sequence joins TRBV5-1 and TRBJ2-1, with unresolved D. Trimming took off 2 bases at V and 7 bases at J, with 7 bases between the two ends. The CDR3 extends over 12 amino acids. From germline, CDR1 is SGHRS and CDR2 YFSETQ. The CDR3 region is CASSFFGNEQFF. The CDR3 region has the DNA TGCGCCAGCAGCTTTTTCGGGAATGAGCAGTTCTTC. Together with reference TRBV5-1 and TRBJ2-1, the CDR3 gives the full variable domain: KAGVTQTPRYLIKTRGQQVTLSCSPISGHRSVSWYQQTPGQGLQFLFEYFSETQRNKGNFPGRFSGRQFSNSRSEMNVSTLELGDSALYLCASSFFGNEQFFGPGTRLTVL.

J is TRBJ2-1 and V is TRBV6-6, with D maybe TRBD1 (6 bases). The CDR3 is 16 residues long. Germline V CDR1 and CDR2: MNHNY, SVGAGI (reference sequence). V was clipped by 4 bases and J by 0 bases, with 13 bases between them. CDR3 amino acids: CASSLQQGSSYNEQFF. CDR3 bases: TGTGCCAGCAGTTTACAACAGGGTTCCTCCTACAATGAGCAGTTCTTC.

The chain recombines TRBV7-9 with TRBJ2-7; 7 nucleotides line up with TRBD1. With 5 bases clipped from V and 2 bases from J, the junction kept 6 bases outside the gene matches. The germline gives CDR1 SEHNR, CDR2 FQNEAQ (reference sequence). The CDR3 sequence is 14 residues long. The CDR3 reads CASSVTGTAYEQYF. The CDR3 coding sequence is TGTGCCAGCAGCGTTACCGGGACAGCCTACGAGCAGTACTTC. Full variable domain (outside the CDR3, taken from reference TRBV7-9 and TRBJ2-7): DTGVSQNPRHKITKRGQNVTFRCDPISEHNRLYWYRQTLGQGPEFLTYFQNEAQLEKSRLLSDRFSAERPKGSFSTLEIQRTEQGDSAMYLCASSVTGTAYEQYFGPGTRLTVT.

This clone has more than one count but fewer than ten. The chain has TRBV7-9 and TRBJ2-1; D is ambiguous. Between the trimmed V and J ends, which lost 1 base and 3 bases, there was a span of 10 bases. CDR1 and CDR2 (germline): SEHNR, FQNEAQ (reference sequence). This CDR3 has 15 residues. CDR3 sequence reads: CASSLGDSSYNEQFF. CDR3 bases: TGTGCCAGCAGCTTAGGGGATAGCAGCTACAATGAGCAGTTCTTC. Combining the CDR3 with reference TRBV7-9 and TRBJ2-1 gives the whole variable domain DTGVSQNPRHKITKRGQNVTFRCDPISEHNRLYWYRQTLGQGPEFLTYFQNEAQLEKSRLLSDRFSAERPKGSFSTLEIQRTEQGDSAMYLCASSLGDSSYNEQFFGPGTRLTVL.

The chain carries TRBV7-9 and TRBJ2-1, with a weak D call TRBD1 (6 bases). Germline CDR1 SEHNR, CDR2 FQNEAQ (reference sequence). This CDR3 contains 14 residues. Trimming pared 0 bases from V and 4 bases from J, leaving 7 bases between. This chain's CDR3 is CASSLAGAYNEQFF. DNA of the CDR3: TGTGCCAGCAGCTTAGCGGGGGCGTACAATGAGCAGTTCTTC.

V is TRBV14 and J is TRBJ2-2, with a possible D match to TRBD2 (6 bases). Trimming took 0 bases from V and 4 from J, leaving 18 bases between them. The CDR3 is 18 residues long. Germline CDR1 SGHDN, CDR2 FVKESK. The CDR3 protein is CASSQDLLAGPFTGELFF. The CDR3 coding sequence is TGTGCCAGCAGCCAAGACCTTTTGGCGGGACCATTCACCGGGGAGCTGTTTTTT.

The chain joins TRBV2 to TRBJ2-1; weak D call: TRBD2 (6 bases). V was clipped by 6 bases and J by 0 bases, with 12 bases between them. This CDR3 spans 15 amino acids. Germline CDR1 is SNHLY and CDR2 is FYNNEI. CDR3 bases: TGTGCCAGCAGGTTTTTCGGGAGCTCCTACAATGAGCAGTTCTTC. Encoded protein: CASRFFGSSYNEQFF.

The chain has TRBV30 and TRBJ1-1; D may be TRBD1 (6 bases). V shed 4 bases and J shed 6 bases, with 15 bases lying between them. The CDR3 runs to 13 residues. Per germline, CDR1 GTSNPN and CDR2 SVGIG (reference sequence). Here the CDR3 DNA reads TGTGCCTGGAATTTAGGGGGACTCGCTGAAGCTTTCTTT. It is translated as CAWNLGGLAEAFF.

CDR3 sequence (DNA): TGTGCCAGCAGTGACCTTACCACTGAAGCTTTCTTT. Encoded protein: CASSDLTTEAFF. This sequence joins TRBV2 and TRBJ1-1; D is ambiguous. The CDR3 is 12 amino acids. The V end lost 3 bases, the J end lost 4 bases, and 6 bases lay between the germline ends. From germline, CDR1 is SNHLY and CDR2 FYNNEI.